The 21 T cell receptor beta chains listed next were all sequenced from one sample in a study of cytomegalovirus exposure and HLA in healthy donors listed by TCRdb under 2017. Preparation of the library involved the immunoSEQ multiplex PCR assay. For the multiplex PCR, a mixture combining 60 forward primers for TCR Vbeta segments and 13 reverse primers for TCR Jbeta segments was used. In TCRdb, the immuneACCESS table is reduced to in-frame sequences with V and J assigned. These tables do not hold every clone; where another copy was compared, an unresolved V gene accounts for under half, and the others remain unexplained. The sample table records about 59,000 clones; about 77% of these occur just once. The top ten hold approximately 6.3% of the sample. Sequencing input: PBMCs. The receptors were sampled from a young man in good health and CMV-seropositive.

The genes are TRBV7-9 and TRBJ1-2; 7 bases agree with TRBD1. The CDR3 is 17 residues long. With V trimmed by 5 bases and J by 3 bases, 15 bases remained unmatched. Germline V gene sequence: CDR1 SEHNR, CDR2 FQNEAQ (reference sequence). CDR3 nucleotides: TGTGCCAGCAGCCCAGGGGTGCTCAGGGGGGCGCACTATGGCTACACCTTC. Residues: CASSPGVLRGAHYGYTF. Full variable domain (missing parts from reference TRBV7-9 and TRBJ1-2): DTGVSQNPRHKITKRGQNVTFRCDPISEHNRLYWYRQTLGQGPEFLTYFQNEAQLEKSRLLSDRFSAERPKGSFSTLEIQRTEQGDSAMYLCASSPGVLRGAHYGYTFGSGTRLTVV.

This chain uses TRBV6-5 with TRBJ2-1; a weak D match, TRBD2 (6 bases). With 0 bases removed from V and 9 bases from J, the gap between germline ends came to 9 bases. The CDR3 spans 13 residues. The germline gives CDR1 MNHEY, CDR2 SVGAGI. CDR3 loop: CASSYSSGGEQFF. CDR3 coding DNA: TGTGCCAGCAGTTACTCCTCCGGGGGTGAGCAGTTCTTC.

The chain uses TRBV6-1 and TRBJ1-2; possibly TRBD1 for D (6 bases). Germline lookup yields CDR1 MNHNS and CDR2 SASEGT. CDR3 size: 10 residues. CDR3 DNA: TGTGTCCCAGGGGACTATGGCTACACCTTC. Amino acids: CVPGDYGYTF.

This sequence joins TRBV5-1 and TRBJ2-5, with TRBD2 matching over 8 bases. Trimming at V came to 5 bases and at J to 4 bases, leaving 16 bases not matched to a gene. Germline V lookup: CDR1 SGHRS, CDR2 YFSETQ. This CDR3 region has 17 residues. CDR3 amino acids: CASRPGGLAGGGETQYF. In nucleotides, the CDR3 is TGCGCCAGCAGGCCTGGGGGGCTAGCGGGTGGTGGAGAGACCCAGTACTTC.

V and J are TRBV6-6 and TRBJ1-1; 8 nucleotides agree with TRBD1. CDR1 is MNHNY, CDR2 SVGAGI, per germline (reference sequence). J gave up 5 bases and V 0 bases, and 5 bases lay outside the gene matches. The CDR3 spans 15 residues. CDR3 nucleotide sequence: TGTGCCAGCAGTTACTCGACAGGGGTTCGGACTGAAGCTTTCTTT. Translation: CASSYSTGVRTEAFF.

V gene TRBV6-5 combines with J gene TRBJ1-3; D remains ambiguous. The CDR3 sequence is 15 residues long. Trimming pared 8 bases from V and 0 bases from J, leaving 14 bases between. The germline CDR1 and CDR2 sequences are MNHEY and SVGAGI. The DNA of the CDR3 is TGTGCCAGCGCCAGGATACACGTCTCTGGAAACACCATATATTTT. Translated, it gives CASARIHVSGNTIYF.

This clone was seen a single time. The chain employs TRBV7-6 and TRBJ2-7; D is perhaps TRBD2 (5 bases). Trimming removed 2 bases at V and 7 bases at J, with 12 bases between. CDR3 length equals 13 residues. CDR1 SGHVS and CDR2 FNYEAQ come from the germline V gene. CDR3 sequence (DNA): TGTGCCAGCAGCTTACCGGGGTTAGGAGAGCAGTACTTC. This encodes CASSLPGLGEQYF.

This chain uses TRBV28 with TRBJ2-3; 7 positions agree with TRBD1. V lost 2 bases to trimming and J lost 2 bases; unmatched junction nucleotides: 10. Germline CDR1 reads MDHEN; CDR2 reads SYDVKM. The CDR3 covers 17 residues. The chain's CDR3 is CASSLIGSEGATDTQYF. CDR3 in DNA: TGTGCCAGCAGTTTAATAGGTTCCGAGGGGGCCACAGATACGCAGTATTTT.

This chain joins TRBV15 and TRBJ2-4, with D possibly matching TRBD1 (5 bases). This CDR3 region has 16 residues. Per germline, CDR1 LNHNV and CDR2 YYDKDF (reference sequence). Between the trimmed V and J ends, which lost 1 base and 0 bases, there was a span of 10 bases. Here the CDR3 DNA reads TGTGCCACCAGCAGAGGACAGCAAATAGCCAAAAACATTCAGTACTTC. This sequence encodes CATSRGQQIAKNIQYF.

The chain employs TRBV7-3 and TRBJ2-1; D possibly corresponds to TRBD1 (5 bases). Germline V lookup: CDR1 SGHTA, CDR2 FQGTGA. Trimming pared 2 bases from V and 6 bases from J, leaving 11 bases between. The CDR3 covers 14 residues. CDR3: CASSLYQGSNEQFF. The CDR3 nucleotides read TGTGCCAGCAGCTTATATCAGGGTAGCAATGAGCAGTTCTTC. The full variable domain, in which reference TRBV7-3 and TRBJ2-1 provide the parts outside the CDR3, is GAGVSQTPSNKVTEKGKYVELRCDPISGHTALYWYRQSLGQGPEFLIYFQGTGAADDSGLPNDRFFAVRPEGSVSTLKIQRTERGDSAVYLCASSLYQGSNEQFFGPGTRLTVL.

The chain uses TRBV9 and TRBJ1-5; no clear D gene. CDR1 is SGDLS and CDR2 is YYNGEE in the germline V gene. The CDR3 spans 14 residues. V was clipped by 2 bases and J by 6 bases, with 12 bases between them. The CDR3 sequence is CASSVAGNAQPQHF. The CDR3 DNA is TGTGCCAGCAGCGTCGCGGGGAATGCTCAGCCCCAGCATTTT.

This clone was observed a single time. The chain couples TRBV9 to TRBJ1-5; TRBD1 aligns across 9 bases. V shed 0 bases and J 5 bases; nucleotides not matched to a gene: 6. The V gene's germline CDR1 is SGDLS and CDR2 YYNGEE. The CDR3 length is 16 residues. The CDR3 here is CASSVGGQGIDQPQHF. The DNA of the CDR3 is TGTGCCAGCAGCGTAGGGGGACAGGGAATTGATCAGCCCCAGCATTTT.

The chain is built from TRBV6-6 and TRBJ1-5; D is unresolved. CDR3 length: 14 amino acids. Trimming shortened V by 6 bases and J by 0 bases, and 9 bases separated the two germline ends. Germline CDR1 and CDR2: MNHNY and SVGAGI (reference sequence). CDR3 coding DNA: TGTGCCAGCAGCCCTACGGTTAGCAATCAGCCCCAGCATTTT. Encoded protein: CASSPTVSNQPQHF.

The gene calls are TRBV6-5 and TRBJ1-5; 7 bases are a match to TRBD1. Germline trimming cut 5 bases from V and 7 bases from J; bases unmatched to any gene: 11. This CDR3 is 15 amino acids long. Germline CDR1 is MNHEY and CDR2 is SVGAGI. The CDR3 DNA is TGTGCCAGCAGTCGCCTTCAGGGGGATGGGCAGCCCCAGCATTTT. Translation: CASSRLQGDGQPQHF.

The chain employs TRBV4-3 and TRBJ1-6; 8 positions agree with TRBD1. V dropped 4 bases and J dropped 12; count of bases not matched to a gene: 8. The CDR3 totals 14 residues. Germline CDR1 LGHNA, CDR2 YSLEER. CDR3 coding DNA: TGCGCCAGCAGCCTTGGACAGGGACGCCTACCCCTCCACTTT. This encodes CASSLGQGRLPLHF.

J is TRBJ2-7 and V is TRBV6-1; unclear D gene. CDR1 MNHNS and CDR2 SASEGT come from the germline V gene. The CDR3 totals 15 residues. Between the trimmed V and J ends, which lost 3 bases and 0 bases, there was a span of 12 bases. The CDR3 nucleotides are TGTGCCAGCAGTGAGGTGACTTTTCCCTCCTACGAGCAGTACTTC. Protein: CASSEVTFPSYEQYF.

The chain combines TRBV7-2 with TRBJ2-2; 8 bases agree with TRBD1. Germline lookup yields CDR1 SGHTA and CDR2 FQGNSA. J was trimmed by 5 bases and V by 6 bases; bases with no gene match: 11. This CDR3 spans 16 amino acids. The CDR3 loop is CASRPRQGAQTGELFF. For the CDR3, the DNA is TGTGCCAGCAGGCCACGGCAGGGGGCCCAGACCGGGGAGCTGTTTTTT.

The J gene is TRBJ2-2, the V gene TRBV5-1; tentative D call: TRBD2 (6 bases). This CDR3 spans 16 amino acids. Germline assignment: CDR1 SGHRS and CDR2 YFSETQ. V lost 6 bases and J lost 1, with 16 bases in between. The CDR3 here is CASTSGTGVNTGELFF. The DNA for the CDR3 is TGCGCCAGCACCTCCGGGACGGGGGTGAACACCGGGGAGCTGTTTTTT.

The chain uses TRBV7-6 and TRBJ1-5, with 9 bases identical to TRBD1. The CDR3 loop spans 15 amino acids. Germline CDR1 reads SGHVS; CDR2 reads FNYEAQ. V lost 3 bases and J lost 5; bases outside the gene matches: 5. This CDR3 reads CASSFDGTGYQPQHF. CDR3 DNA: TGTGCCAGCAGCTTCGACGGGACAGGGTATCAGCCCCAGCATTTT.

This clone was detected only once. The gene calls are TRBV10-3 and TRBJ1-1; D is perhaps TRBD1 (5 bases). CDR3 length equals 13 residues. CDR1 is ENHRY and CDR2 is SYGVKD in the germline V gene. Between the trimmed V and J ends, which lost 10 bases and 3 bases, there was a span of 15 bases. CDR3 residues: CATTQGADTEAFF. The CDR3 DNA reads as TGTGCCACCACCCAAGGGGCAGACACTGAAGCTTTCTTT.

This clone is judged medium-sized. The chain employs TRBV5-1 and TRBJ2-6; 8 positions match TRBD1. The junction had 6 bases not matched to a gene; V was cut back by 2 bases and J by 2 bases. The CDR3 is 17 amino acids. Germline V CDR1 and CDR2: SGHRS, YFSETQ. Written as DNA, the CDR3 is TGCGCCAGCAGCTTTGGACAGGGTCTAACTGGGGCCAACGTCCTGACTTTC. This encodes CASSFGQGLTGANVLTF.